Presented here are 18 T cell receptor beta chains from one specimen sequenced in a study of blood T cell repertoires in COVID-19. The protocol was immunoSEQ multiplex PCR, while the TCRdb copy is restricted to in-frame clones and leaves out a portion. Among some 400,000 clones, more than 70% were seen once, and the ten largest hold under 3%. The sample taken for sequencing was peripheral blood. The source is a woman aged 60-75 years with COVID-19, enrolled during active disease.

The count of this clone is one. The chain joins TRBV5-1 to TRBJ2-2; perhaps TRBD1 as D (5 bases). This CDR3 spans 16 amino acids. Trimming removed 4 bases from V and 4 bases from J, with 17 bases in between. Germline V gene lookup returns CDR1 SGHRS and CDR2 YFSETQ. The chain's CDR3 is CASSPAGPEPTGELFF. DNA of the CDR3: TGCGCCAGCAGCCCGGCAGGGCCAGAGCCCACCGGGGAGCTGTTTTTT.

The chain recombines TRBV27 with TRBJ2-1; tentative D call: TRBD2 (5 bases). Trimming stripped 3 bases from V and 2 bases from J, with 14 bases between. This CDR3 comprises 16 residues. CDR1 and CDR2 from the germline V gene are MNHEY and SMNVEV (reference sequence). Here the CDR3 DNA reads TGTGCCAGCAGTTTGCTCGGGGTTAGGACCTACAATGAGCAGTTCTTC. Translating gives CASSLLGVRTYNEQFF.

The chain couples TRBV3-1 (or the pseudogene TRBV3-2) to TRBJ1-2; 7 positions agree with TRBD1. Germline CDR1 and CDR2: LGHDT and YNNKEL (reference sequence). The trim removed 4 bases at V and 7 bases at J, leaving 9 bases unmatched. CDR3 length equals 14 residues. CDR3 in amino acids: CASSPRQGRSGYTF. CDR3 sequence (DNA): TGTGCCAGCAGCCCCAGACAGGGCCGCTCTGGCTACACCTTC.

The chain joins TRBV2 to TRBJ1-2; no firm D call. In germline, CDR1 is SNHLY, CDR2 FYNNEI. This CDR3 comprises 13 residues. V shed 9 bases and J shed 8 bases, with 19 bases lying between them. This chain's CDR3 is CARLPRATGGYTF. In DNA form, the CDR3 reads TGTGCCAGATTACCTCGAGCTACGGGGGGCTACACCTTC.

This clone has a count of ten or more. V usage is TRBV2 and J usage is TRBJ1-2, with 7 bases that match TRBD1. V gave up 6 bases and J gave up 4 bases; unmatched junction bases: 5. Germline CDR1 SNHLY, CDR2 FYNNEI. The CDR3 totals 13 residues. CDR3 DNA: TGTGCCAGCAGGGGACAGAGCTCCTATGGCTACACCTTC. This codes for CASRGQSSYGYTF.

This clone was counted only a few times. The rearrangement links TRBV6-5 to TRBJ1-5, with D possibly TRBD1 on 5 matching bases. The CDR3 spans 14 residues. The germline gives CDR1 MNHEY, CDR2 SVGAGI. V lost 6 bases and J 7 bases, leaving 16 bases between the germline ends. The CDR3 nucleotides are TGTGCCAGCAGCCGGGCGGGGGTTGGGCAGCCCCAGCATTTT. Protein product: CASSRAGVGQPQHF.

The chain joins TRBV28 to TRBJ2-1; 13 bases fit TRBD2. Germline V CDR1 and CDR2: MDHEN, SYDVKM. The CDR3 is 16 amino acids. V lost 5 bases to trimming and J lost 4 bases; unmatched junction nucleotides: 5. Here the CDR3 DNA reads TGTGCCAGCAGTCTAACTAGCGGGGGGGCATACAATGAGCAGTTCTTC. Its protein is CASSLTSGGAYNEQFF.

V usage is TRBV19 and J usage is TRBJ1-6; D gene uncertain. CDR1 is LNHDA, CDR2 SQIVND, per germline (reference sequence). There are 15 residues in the CDR3. Trimming took off 3 bases at V and 2 bases at J, with 8 bases between the two ends. Here the CDR3 DNA reads TGTGCCAGTAGTATGTCGTCCGCCTATAATTCACCCCTCCACTTT. Its protein product is CASSMSSAYNSPLHF. Combining the CDR3 with reference TRBV19 and TRBJ1-6 gives the whole variable domain DGGITQSPKYLFRKEGQNVTLSCEQNLNHDAMYWYRQDPGQGLRLIYYSQIVNDFQKGDIAEGYSVSREKKESFPLTVTSAQKNPTAFYLCASSMSSAYNSPLHFGNGTRLTVT.

V usage is TRBV19 and J usage is TRBJ2-7, with 7 bases fitting TRBD1. This CDR3 spans 14 amino acids. With 1 base clipped from V and 6 bases from J, the junction kept 6 bases outside the gene matches. The germline V gene encodes CDR1 LNHDA and CDR2 SQIVND (reference sequence). CDR3 sequence reads: CASSIGRTGSEQYF. The DNA for the CDR3 is TGTGCCAGTAGTATAGGCCGGACAGGTAGCGAGCAGTACTTC.

This clone came up a few times. The chain carries TRBV7-3 and TRBJ2-1; unclear D gene. This CDR3 spans 13 amino acids. Germline CDR1 SGHTA, CDR2 FQGTGA. Trimming removed 0 bases at V and 10 bases at J, with 10 bases between. The CDR3 bases are TGTGCCAGCAGCTTAACGATGCCCGGGGAGCAGTTCTTC. As protein: CASSLTMPGEQFF.

The chain has TRBV5-4 and TRBJ1-3; D gene unclear. The CDR3 loop spans 16 amino acids. From germline, CDR1 is SGHNT and CDR2 YYREEE (reference sequence). The ends were cut back, 4 bases at V and 1 base at J, with 15 bases in the middle. The CDR3 spells CASSIGPGRSGNTIYF. The CDR3 DNA reads TGTGCCAGCAGCATCGGACCGGGGAGGTCTGGAAACACCATATATTTT.

On this clone itself: One junction end does not reproduce the germline sequence, and a read error may be involved. The chain couples TRBV28 to TRBJ1-3; D gene ambiguous. The CDR3 has 14 residues. Germline CDR1 MDHEN, CDR2 SYDVKM. In DNA, the CDR3 is TGTGCCAGCAGTCTTGACAACTCTCGAAACACCATATATTTT. Protein product: CASSLDNSRNTIYF. Filled out from reference TRBV28 and TRBJ1-3, the complete variable domain reads DVKVTQSSRYLVKRTGEKVFLECVQDMDHENMFWYRQDPGLGLRLIYFSYDVKMKEKGDIPEGYSVSREKKERFSLILESASTNQTSMYLCASSLDNSRNTIYFGEGSWLTVV.

This chain joins TRBV19 and TRBJ1-2, with D perhaps matching TRBD1 (5 bases). V lost 6 bases and J lost 3, with 17 bases in between. The V gene's germline CDR1 is LNHDA and CDR2 SQIVND (reference sequence). CDR3 size: 15 residues. The CDR3 spells CASRWAGEEDYGYTF. In DNA form, the CDR3 reads TGTGCCAGTAGATGGGCGGGGGAGGAGGACTATGGCTACACCTTC.

The chain recombines TRBV6-5 with TRBJ2-5; TRBD2 might be the D (7 bases). Trimming shortened V by 0 bases and J by 9 bases, and 20 bases separated the two germline ends. The CDR3 sequence is 16 residues long. CDR1 MNHEY and CDR2 SVGAGI come from the germline V gene. The CDR3 coding sequence is TGTGCCAGCAGTTACTCGATGGCGGGGGCCCACCAGGCCCAGTACTTC. It codes for CASSYSMAGAHQAQYF.

The chain links TRBV18 to TRBJ1-5; 7 nucleotides agree with TRBD1. Germline V lookup: CDR1 KGHSH, CDR2 LQKENI. V dropped 1 base and J dropped 2; count of bases not matched to a gene: 5. The CDR3 extends over 16 amino acids. Here the CDR3 DNA reads TGTGCCAGCTCACCACTTCCCCAGGGGGGCAATCAGCCCCAGCATTTT. As protein: CASSPLPQGGNQPQHF.

This clone occurred a few times. The V gene is TRBV5-6, the J gene TRBJ1-2; 8 bases agree with TRBD1. The CDR3 has 16 amino acids. In germline, CDR1 is SGHDT, CDR2 YYEEEE. Trimming cost V 4 bases and J 5 bases; bases outside gene matches: 13. DNA for the CDR3: TGTGCCAGCAGCCCCCTTGCGGACAGGGTTCTATATGGCTACACCTTC. This encodes CASSPLADRVLYGYTF.

The V call is TRBV4-2, the J call TRBJ2-7; weak D call: TRBD1 (5 bases). Germline-derived CDR1 and CDR2 are LGHNA and YNFKEQ. V was pared by 4 bases and J by 4 bases, with 14 bases between. This CDR3 region has 14 residues. CDR3 amino acids: CASSLDSESYEQYF. The CDR3 bases are TGTGCCAGCAGCCTAGACAGTGAAAGTTACGAGCAGTACTTC.

The chain joins TRBV6-5 to TRBJ1-1; D not resolved. Germline loops: CDR1 MNHEY, CDR2 SVGAGI. The V end lost 2 bases, the J end lost 7 bases, and 8 bases lay between the germline ends. The CDR3 consists of 12 residues. The CDR3 is CASSYGRGEAFF. The CDR3 DNA reads as TGTGCCAGCAGTTACGGTCGAGGTGAAGCTTTCTTT.